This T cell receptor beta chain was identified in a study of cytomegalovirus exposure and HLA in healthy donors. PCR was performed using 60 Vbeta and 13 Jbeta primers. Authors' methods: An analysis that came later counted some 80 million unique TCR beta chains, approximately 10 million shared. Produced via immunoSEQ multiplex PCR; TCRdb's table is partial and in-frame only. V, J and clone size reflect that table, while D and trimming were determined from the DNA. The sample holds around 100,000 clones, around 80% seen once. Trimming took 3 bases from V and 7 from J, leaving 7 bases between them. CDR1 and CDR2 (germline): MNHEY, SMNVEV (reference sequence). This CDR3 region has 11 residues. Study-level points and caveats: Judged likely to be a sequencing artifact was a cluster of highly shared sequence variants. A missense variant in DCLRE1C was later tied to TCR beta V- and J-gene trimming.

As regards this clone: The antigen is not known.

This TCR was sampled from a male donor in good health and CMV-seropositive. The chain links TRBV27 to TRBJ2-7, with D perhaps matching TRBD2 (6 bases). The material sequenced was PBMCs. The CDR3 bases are TGTGCCAGCAGTTTTGGGGGGGAGCAGTACTTC. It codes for CASSFGGEQYF.